The clone carrying this TCR beta chain was recorded once. The data derive from a study of blood T cell repertoires in COVID-19. Whole-study context: T cells, B-cell-depleted T cells, or PBMCs provided the cDNA or gDNA that served as material.

Participants reported their clinical history, and cohort assignment relied on those reports. All recovered Cohort 3 donors got two negative PCRs, got clearance, or saw symptom resolution. V shed 8 bases, J shed 2 bases, and the junction held 15 bases outside the gene matches. The CDR3 covers 18 residues. Germline CDR1 and CDR2: SGHVS and FQNEAQ. The authors' processing: From reference gene primer amplification, estimates of nucleated cell counts were derived. Here immunoSEQ multiplex PCR was the method, and the copy in TCRdb shows in-frame clones only, minus some. That table is the source of V, J and clone size, and D and trimming were worked out from the DNA. The table records around 170,000 clones, roughly 80% of them present only once.

This TCR was recovered from a man aged 50 to 60 who had recovered from COVID-19. The rearrangement joins TRBV7-8 to TRBJ2-1; TRBD2 matches at 10 bases. The sequenced sample consisted of PBMCs or T cells enriched from blood (not recorded which). The CDR3 DNA sequence: TGTGCCAGCGTCCTTCGGGAGCGGGGGGGCAGGGCCTACAATGAGCAGTTCTTC. It encodes CASVLRERGGRAYNEQFF.